These 30 T cell receptor beta chains were sequenced from one sample in a study of blood T cells in healthy people across ages. Next came a second PCR, run for about 7 to 12 cycles, which used a sample-barcoded 5' primer along with a J-beta primer mix. TCRdb called the 5' RACE reads again in MiXCR, with one record for every CDR3 protein. Of hundreds of thousands of distinct CDR3 sequences in the sample, around a quarter were seen once. This same sample was also part of a study on T cells of mothers and their children.

Source material: blood. These receptors were obtained from a boy under 18 in good health.

The chain joins TRBV2 to TRBJ2-1, with TRBD2 identical over 11 bases. The DNA end favors TRBJ2-5, so the J call may be wrong. CDR1 and CDR2 from the germline V gene are SNHLY and FYNNEI. The CDR3 has 16 residues. The CDR3 DNA is TGTGCCAGCAGCGCTACTAGCGGGGGTTCGCAAGAGACCCAGTACTTC. Translation: CASSATSGGSQETQYF.

A remark on this clonotype: At one of its ends the junction is not consistent with the germline gene, which may arise from a read error. The rearrangement links TRBV12-3 or TRBV12-4 to TRBJ1-4; D uncertain. This CDR3 region has 15 residues. The CDR3 region is CASSPQRVANEKLFF. Here the CDR3 DNA reads TGTGCCAGCAGTCCCCAGCGGGTGGCTAATGAAAAGCTGTTTTTT.

This clonotype was counted between two and nine times. The J gene is TRBJ2-7, the V gene TRBV25-1; no firm D call. The CDR3 has 13 residues. Per germline, CDR1 MGHDK and CDR2 SYGVNS. V was shortened by 1 base and J by 4 bases, with 8 bases between the two germline ends. The CDR3 region has the DNA TGTGCCAGCAGTGAATTCCCCACATACGAGCAGTACTTC. This encodes CASSEFPTYEQYF.

This sequence joins TRBV28 and TRBJ2-3, with 7 nucleotides matching TRBD2. V lost 5 bases to trimming and J lost 0 bases; unmatched junction nucleotides: 2. Germline V gene lookup returns CDR1 MDHEN and CDR2 SYDVKM. The CDR3 has 14 residues. This CDR3 reads CASSAGGSTDTQYF. The CDR3 nucleotides read TGTGCCAGCAGTGCCGGGGGGAGCACAGATACGCAGTATTTT.

This clonotype was seen at least ten times. The V and J genes are TRBV7-9 and TRBJ2-5; the D gene is possibly TRBD2 (6 bases). The CDR3 runs 13 residues. Germline V CDR1 and CDR2: SEHNR, FQNEAQ (reference sequence). Between the trimmed V and J ends, which lost 7 bases and 2 bases, there was a span of 11 bases. The CDR3 spells CASTRGNQETQYF. The CDR3, as DNA: TGTGCCAGCACTCGGGGGAATCAAGAGACCCAGTACTTC.

This clonotype was detected only a few times. This rearrangement joins TRBV28 to TRBJ2-7; D is unresolved. V dropped 4 bases and J dropped 3 bases, with 13 bases sitting between them. CDR1 is MDHEN and CDR2 is SYDVKM in the germline V gene. This CDR3 comprises 14 residues. CDR3 loop: CASSSRILSYEQYF. CDR3 sequence (DNA): TGTGCCAGCAGTTCAAGAATATTAAGCTACGAGCAGTACTTC.

The rearrangement links TRBV12-3 or TRBV12-4 to TRBJ2-1; 7 bases line up with TRBD2. V lost 5 bases, J lost 3 bases, and 10 bases stayed unmatched. This CDR3 is built from 16 residues. The CDR3 DNA reads as TGTGCCAGCAGTGCCTCAGCGGGGAGTCTCTACAATGAGCAGTTCTTC. Translated: CASSASAGSLYNEQFF.

The chain combines TRBV20-1 with TRBJ1-1; TRBD1 agrees at 8 bases. Germline lookup yields CDR1 DFQATT and CDR2 SNEGSKA (reference sequence). CDR3 length: 12 amino acids. Trimming cost V 2 bases and J 6 bases; bases outside gene matches: 2. The chain's CDR3 is CSARQGAAEAFF. Written as DNA, the CDR3 is TGCAGTGCTAGACAGGGGGCGGCTGAAGCTTTCTTT.

This clonotype was counted between two and nine times. The CDR3 reads CASCIDRGYYEQYF. CDR3 bases: TGTGCCAGCTGTATCGACAGGGGTTATTACGAGCAGTACTTC. The chain combines TRBV12-3 or TRBV12-4 with TRBJ2-7; 8 nucleotides align to TRBD1. The CDR3 contains 14 residues. V lost 8 bases and J lost 4; bases outside the gene matches: 10.

This clonotype was seen a few times. The CDR3 sequence: CASSRLETGGDGYTF. The CDR3 region has the DNA TGTGCCAGCAGCCGCCTCGAGACAGGGGGCGATGGCTACACCTTC. The rearrangement uses TRBV7-9 and TRBJ1-2; 10 bases are shared with TRBD1. Germline-derived CDR1 and CDR2 are SEHNR and FQNEAQ (reference sequence). CDR3 length: 15 residues. V trimming: 5 bases; J trimming: 6 bases; junction bases outside the gene matches: 9.

V and J are TRBV7-7 and TRBJ1-1; D remains ambiguous. The CDR3 runs to 15 residues. The germline V gene encodes CDR1 SSHAT and CDR2 FNYEAQ (reference sequence). Trimming pared 6 bases from V and 2 bases from J, leaving 16 bases between. In nucleotides, the CDR3 is TGTGCCAGCAGACAATCGGGTTTCCTCAACACTGAAGCTTTCTTT. It translates to CASRQSGFLNTEAFF.

This chain joins TRBV12-3 or TRBV12-4 and TRBJ1-5; D is possibly TRBD1 (5 bases). The CDR3 is made up of 13 amino acids. V was shortened by 5 bases and J by 4 bases, with 9 bases between the two germline ends. Here the CDR3 reads CASSPRANQPQHF. The CDR3 region has the DNA TGTGCCAGCAGTCCCAGGGCGAATCAGCCCCAGCATTTT.

The rearrangement links TRBV27 to TRBJ2-5; 8 positions agree with TRBD2. Trimming took 6 bases from V and 0 from J; bases not matched to a gene: 9. CDR3 length equals 16 residues. Germline assignment: CDR1 MNHEY and CDR2 SMNVEV (reference sequence). CDR3 sequence (DNA): TGTGCCAGCAGGCCGATGATGGGACTAGACCAAGAGACCCAGTACTTC. Protein sequence: CASRPMMGLDQETQYF.

V usage is TRBV13 and J usage is TRBJ2-5; 10 positions agree with TRBD1. The germline V gene has CDR1 PRHDT and CDR2 FYEKMQ (reference sequence). CDR3 length: 15 residues. V trimming: 3 bases; J trimming: 7 bases; junction bases outside the gene matches: 8. The CDR3 is CASSFSGTGEGTQYF. The CDR3 nucleotides read TGTGCCAGCAGCTTCTCCGGGACAGGGGAAGGGACCCAGTACTTC. The full variable domain, in which reference TRBV13 and TRBJ2-5 provide the parts outside the CDR3, is AAGVIQSPRHLIKEKRETATLKCYPIPRHDTVYWYQQGPGQDPQFLISFYEKMQSDKGSIPDRFSAQQFSDYHSELNMSSLELGDSALYFCASSFSGTGEGTQYFGPGTRLLVL.

The chain joins TRBV7-9 to TRBJ1-6, with a tentative D call TRBD1 (5 bases). There are 15 residues in the CDR3. Germline CDR1 SEHNR, CDR2 FQNEAQ (reference sequence). Trimming left V 4 bases short and J 4 bases short, with 11 bases between. CDR3 amino acids: CASSSDSLYNSPLHF. The CDR3 DNA reads as TGTGCCAGCAGCTCTGACAGTCTTTATAATTCACCCCTCCACTTT.

This clonotype was detected only a few times. The chain carries TRBV5-1 and TRBJ1-2, with D maybe TRBD1 (6 bases). Trimming pared 0 bases from V and 8 bases from J, leaving 11 bases between. This CDR3 comprises 13 residues. CDR1 is SGHRS, CDR2 YFSETQ, per germline. CDR3 DNA sequence: TGCGCCAGCAGCTTGGACAGGGCTACGGGCTACACCTTC. This codes for CASSLDRATGYTF.

V usage is TRBV2 and J usage is TRBJ2-5; 7 bases are shared with TRBD2. The germline V gene has CDR1 SNHLY and CDR2 FYNNEI. Trimming removed 5 bases from V and 4 bases from J; junction bases left unmatched: 1. The CDR3 has 12 residues. The CDR3 coding sequence is TGTGCCAGCAGTCGGGAGGCAGAGACCCAGTACTTC. This gives the protein CASSREAETQYF. Together with reference TRBV2 and TRBJ2-5, the CDR3 gives the full variable domain: EPEVTQTPSHQVTQMGQEVILRCVPISNHLYFYWYRQILGQKVEFLVSFYNNEISEKSEIFDDQFSVERPDGSNFTLKIRSTKLEDSAMYFCASSREAETQYFGPGTRLLVL.

This clonotype was detected only a few times. V usage is TRBV29-1 and J usage is TRBJ2-7; D tentatively fits TRBD1 or TRBD2 (5 bases each). Germline-derived CDR1 and CDR2 are SQVTM and ANQGSEA. The CDR3 runs 14 residues. Trimming left V 2 bases short and J 2 bases short, with 13 bases between. The CDR3 DNA sequence: TGCAGCGTTGAATTTGGGACGGATCCCTACGAGCAGTACTTC. This translates into CSVEFGTDPYEQYF.

This clonotype was detected a few times. The chain joins TRBV29-1 to TRBJ2-1; 11 nucleotides align to TRBD2. The J call may be mistaken, given a closer DNA end match to TRBJ2-5. Looked up from germline, CDR1 is SQVTM and CDR2 is ANQGSEA. CDR3 size: 15 residues. The CDR3 sequence is CSVDGTLAGEETQYF. CDR3 sequence (DNA): TGCAGCGTTGATGGGACACTAGCGGGGGAAGAGACCCAGTACTTC.

In its sample, this clonotype was seen a few times. The chain joins TRBV28 to TRBJ2-4; D possibly corresponds to TRBD2 (7 bases). This CDR3 is 19 amino acids long. The germline gives CDR1 MDHEN, CDR2 SYDVKM. V lost 8 bases and J 0 bases, leaving 26 bases between the germline ends. This CDR3 reads CASSPLRGLQERAKNIQYF. DNA of the CDR3: TGTGCCAGCTCCCCCCTGCGGGGGCTTCAGGAGAGAGCCAAAAACATTCAGTACTTC.

This clonotype has a handful of counts. The chain employs TRBV2 and TRBJ2-3; 12 nucleotides align to TRBD2. The CDR3 covers 17 residues. Trimming at V came to 3 bases and at J to 7 bases, leaving 11 bases not matched to a gene. CDR1 is SNHLY and CDR2 is FYNNEI in the germline V gene. In nucleotides, the CDR3 is TGTGCCAGCAGTGAGAAACTAGCGGGGGGCGGGTTTAATACGCAGTATTTT. Translation gives CASSEKLAGGGFNTQYF.

The chain uses TRBV29-1 and TRBJ2-5; D gene ambiguous. The assigned J gene may be wrong: the sequence end matches TRBJ2-7 better. The CDR3 loop spans 14 amino acids. CDR1 is SQVTM, CDR2 ANQGSEA, per germline. CDR3 amino acids: CSVVTHASSYEQYF. The CDR3 nucleotides read TGCAGCGTTGTGACACACGCGAGCTCCTACGAGCAGTACTTC.

This rearrangement joins TRBV7-3 to TRBJ2-2; 11 bases align to TRBD2. This CDR3 contains 17 residues. Germline CDR1 SGHTA, CDR2 FQGTGA. The junction had 9 bases not matched to a gene; V was cut back by 3 bases and J by 6 bases. In DNA form, the CDR3 reads TGTGCCAGCAGCTTTAGCGGGGGGGCTCAACTCCCCGGGGAGCTGTTTTTT. Its translation is CASSFSGGAQLPGELFF.

This clonotype was observed a handful of times. The rearrangement links TRBV12-3 or TRBV12-4 to TRBJ2-5, with 8 bases fitting TRBD1. With 6 bases clipped from V and 5 bases from J, the junction kept 11 bases outside the gene matches. This CDR3 spans 15 amino acids. The CDR3, as DNA: TGTGCCAGCAGAGACCTCCTTGGACAGGGTGAGACCCAGTACTTC. It encodes CASRDLLGQGETQYF.

This chain uses TRBV6-1 with TRBJ2-5, with D possibly matching TRBD1 (6 bases). Matching the DNA end better, TRBJ2-7 makes the J call doubtful. CDR3 size: 13 residues. Germline CDR1 is MNHNS and CDR2 is SASEGT. CDR3 region: CASTLGHRYEQYF. The CDR3 coding sequence is TGTGCCAGCACCCTGGGACACCGATACGAGCAGTACTTC.

The chain links TRBV14 to TRBJ2-1; no reliable D call. V shed 2 bases and J shed 16 bases, with 18 bases lying between them. The CDR3 loop spans 13 amino acids. Germline V lookup: CDR1 SGHDN, CDR2 FVKESK. CDR3 in DNA: TGTGCCAGCAGCCAACCCTGGGAACAGTCTTTTTTCTTC. It codes for CASSQPWEQSFFF.

There are a few counts of this clonotype. The V call is TRBV6-1, the J call TRBJ2-7; D remains ambiguous. The germline CDR1 and CDR2 sequences are MNHNS and SASEGT. The CDR3 consists of 13 residues. Trimming shortened V by 6 bases and J by 4 bases, and 13 bases separated the two germline ends. This CDR3 reads CASSSHRKYEQYF. Here the CDR3 DNA reads TGTGCCAGCAGCTCGCACAGAAAATACGAGCAGTACTTC.

This clonotype showed up just a few times. V is TRBV5-5 and J is TRBJ1-1; D is ambiguous. Trimming pared 2 bases from V and 6 bases from J, leaving 11 bases between. This CDR3 comprises 13 residues. Germline CDR1 reads SGHKS; CDR2 reads YYEKEE (reference sequence). CDR3 sequence reads: CASSFTTGSEAFF. As DNA, the CDR3 is TGTGCCAGCAGCTTTACCACTGGGTCTGAAGCTTTCTTT. Together with reference TRBV5-5 and TRBJ1-1, the CDR3 gives the full variable domain: DAGVTQSPTHLIKTRGQQVTLRCSPISGHKSVSWYQQVLGQGPQFIFQYYEKEERGRGNFPDRFSARQFPNYSSELNVNALLLGDSALYLCASSFTTGSEAFFGQGTRLTVV.

This chain uses TRBV27 with TRBJ2-5; the D is unclear. The J call may be in error: the DNA end matches TRBJ2-1 better. Germline V lookup: CDR1 MNHEY, CDR2 SMNVEV (reference sequence). The CDR3 spans 14 residues. CDR3 residues: CASSFDGPDNEQFF. As DNA, the CDR3 is TGTGCCAGCAGTTTCGATGGGCCCGACAATGAGCAGTTCTTC.

This clonotype was recorded only once. The chain employs TRBV5-4 and TRBJ2-5, with D unclear. The J call may be faulty, since TRBJ2-7 better matches the DNA end. CDR3 length: 15 residues. Per the germline V gene, CDR1 is SGHNT and CDR2 is YYREEE (reference sequence). CDR3 in amino acids: CASSLGPRVGYEQYF. The CDR3 DNA sequence: TGTGCCAGCAGCTTGGGGCCCCGTGTGGGGTACGAGCAGTACTTC.